A single sample is the source of the 29 T cell receptor beta chains below, sequenced in a study of T cells in Graves' hyperthyroidism and ophthalmopathy (dated by TCRdb to the late 2010s). Library method: multiplex PCR. The instrument given in TCRdb is Illumina HiSeq 2000. The TCR beta CDR3 regions were amplified from RNA transcripts. The first round of RT-PCR for the TCR CDR3 was performed with the HTBI primer set and the Qiagen OneStep RT-PCR kit. The public sequencing data were trimmed at Q25 with fastp and processed into clonotypes with MiXCR by TCRdb, which kept only in-frame beta chains. Every entry covers one CDR3 protein and lists the most common genes and DNA from its rows. In all, the sample holds approximately 380,000 distinct CDR3 sequences, and about 20% of those were seen once. 3% to 4.5% of the sample is held by the ten biggest clonotypes. Sequencing was carried out using blood. The receptors shown here come from a woman younger than 35 with Graves' hyperthyroidism.

This clonotype was recorded a few times. Germline is not matched at one junction end, which may reflect a read error. J is TRBJ2-4 and V is TRBV6-4; a possible D gene is TRBD2 (6 bases). Germline CDR1 is MRHNA and CDR2 is SNTAGT. This CDR3 is 15 amino acids long. The DNA for the CDR3 is TGTGCCAGCAATCATCTAGCGAGGGCCAAAAACATTAAGTACTTC. Translating it yields CASNHLARAKNIKYF.

This clonotype was seen only a few times. The rearrangement links TRBV28 to TRBJ2-2; 9 positions agree with TRBD2. The CDR3 is made up of 15 amino acids. With 7 bases clipped from V and 7 bases from J, the junction kept 10 bases outside the gene matches. Germline V gene data show CDR1 as MDHEN and CDR2 as SYDVKM. In DNA form, the CDR3 reads TGTGCCAGCACCCTTGGCGGGGGGGCCCGCGGGGAGCTGTTTTTT. This translates into CASTLGGGARGELFF.

The chain joins TRBV4-1 to TRBJ2-1; D may match TRBD1 or TRBD2 (6 bases each). Trimming took off 0 bases at V and 2 bases at J, with 17 bases between the two ends. The germline V gene has CDR1 MGHRA and CDR2 YSYEKL. This CDR3 region has 18 residues. DNA of the CDR3: TGCGCCAGCAGCCAAGATAGGGCCCGGGGGCCTCCCTACAATGAGCAGTTCTTC. It is translated as CASSQDRARGPPYNEQFF.

V usage is TRBV4-1 and J usage is TRBJ1-2; D is perhaps TRBD1 (6 bases). The CDR3 covers 16 residues. With 5 bases removed from V and 5 bases from J, the gap between germline ends came to 21 bases. Germline V gives CDR1 MGHRA, CDR2 YSYEKL. The CDR3 coding sequence is TGCGCCAGCAGCAACGCACGGAGAATTACAGGGTATGGCTACACCTTC. Amino acid sequence: CASSNARRITGYGYTF.

This clonotype was detected many times. The chain employs TRBV14 and TRBJ2-7, with D possibly being TRBD2 (5 bases). The germline gives CDR1 SGHDN, CDR2 FVKESK. The V end was cut by 5 bases, the J end by 2 bases, with 16 bases between. This CDR3 region has 15 residues. Here the CDR3 DNA reads TGTGCCAGCAGCTTGCGGTCGAGCGGCCCCTACGAGCAGTACTTC. Residues: CASSLRSSGPYEQYF.

This clonotype was picked up many times. The chain carries TRBV15 and TRBJ2-2; perhaps TRBD1 as D (5 bases). Trimming took 0 bases from V and 5 from J, leaving 10 bases between them. The CDR3 spans 15 residues. The germline V gene has CDR1 LNHNV and CDR2 YYDKDF (reference sequence). CDR3 bases: TGTGCCACCAGCAGAGATCAGGGCCTTACCGGGGAGCTGTTTTTT. Its protein is CATSRDQGLTGELFF.

This clonotype was seen at least ten times. The rearrangement links TRBV2 to TRBJ2-7, with D tentatively TRBD1 or TRBD2 (5 bases each). V gave up 7 bases and J gave up 0 bases, with 16 bases separating them. The CDR3 consists of 15 residues. Looked up from germline, CDR1 is SNHLY and CDR2 is FYNNEI. CDR3 sequence (DNA): TGTGCCAGCAAGGATTGGGACGGCAGCTCCTACGAGCAGTACTTC. The encoded protein is CASKDWDGSSYEQYF.

This clonotype came up a few times. In DNA, the CDR3 is TGTGCCAGCAGTACCGACCCTGTCAGGACTGAAGCTTTCTTT. Its protein is CASSTDPVRTEAFF. The chain has TRBV6-5 and TRBJ1-1; D is uncertain. The CDR3 runs 14 residues. V lost 5 bases, J lost 5 bases, and 15 bases lay in between. CDR1 and CDR2 (germline): MNHEY, SVGAGI.

This clonotype was detected ten times or more. This sequence joins TRBV11-2 and TRBJ2-2; D may match TRBD1 or TRBD2 (5 bases each). Germline CDR1 is SGHAT and CDR2 is FQNNGV. This CDR3 contains 13 residues. With 6 bases removed from V and 5 bases from J, the gap between germline ends came to 10 bases. The CDR3 region is CASRGERTGELFF. As DNA, the CDR3 is TGTGCCAGCAGGGGGGAAAGGACCGGGGAGCTGTTTTTT. Full variable domain (missing parts from reference TRBV11-2 and TRBJ2-2): EAGVAQSPRYKIIEKRQSVAFWCNPISGHATLYWYQQILGQGPKLLIQFQNNGVVDDSQLPKDRFSAERLKGVDSTLKIQPAKLEDSAVYLCASRGERTGELFFGEGSRLTVL.

The sample holds many counts of this clonotype. V usage is TRBV13 and J usage is TRBJ1-2; D is possibly TRBD1 (6 bases). CDR3 length equals 15 residues. The germline V gene encodes CDR1 PRHDT and CDR2 FYEKMQ (reference sequence). V was cut by 7 bases and J by 5 bases, with 20 bases left in between. The CDR3 spells CASNIMAEGGYGYTF. As DNA, the CDR3 is TGTGCCAGCAACATAATGGCGGAAGGGGGATATGGCTACACCTTC.

This clonotype was seen at least ten times. CDR3 DNA: TGTGCCAGCAGTGAAGAAGGGGGAGACAATTCACCCCTCCACTTT. It translates to CASSEEGGDNSPLHF. The chain carries TRBV6-1 and TRBJ1-6, with a possible D match to TRBD1 (6 bases). The CDR3 sequence is 15 residues long. Looked up from germline, CDR1 is MNHNS and CDR2 is SASEGT. Trimming stripped 1 base from V and 7 bases from J, with 11 bases between.

This clonotype was seen repeatedly, ten times or more. The rearrangement links TRBV24-1 to TRBJ1-1; the D gene is possibly TRBD1 (6 bases). V was shortened by 7 bases and J by 0 bases, with 11 bases between the two germline ends. Germline-derived CDR1 and CDR2 are KGHDR and SFDVKD. The CDR3 runs 14 residues. DNA for the CDR3: TGTGCCACCAGGGGAACAGGGATGAACACTGAAGCTTTCTTT. Its translation: CATRGTGMNTEAFF.

This chain links TRBV5-1 with TRBJ2-1, with 7 bases identical to TRBD1. The CDR3 runs 14 residues. Trimming took 4 bases from V and 4 from J; bases not matched to a gene: 5. From germline, CDR1 is SGHRS and CDR2 YFSETQ. The DNA of the CDR3 is TGCGCCAGCAGCCCGGACAGGTTTTACAATGAGCAGTTCTTC. This gives the protein CASSPDRFYNEQFF.

This clonotype was observed many times. This chain connects TRBV25-1 to TRBJ2-6; the D gene could be TRBD1 or TRBD2 (7 bases each). The CDR3 extends over 17 amino acids. The V end lost 4 bases, the J end lost 0 bases, and 13 bases lay between the germline ends. Germline CDR1 and CDR2: MGHDK and SYGVNS. CDR3 region: CASSGGRGGSGANVLTF. The CDR3 bases are TGTGCCAGCAGTGGGGGCAGGGGGGGCTCTGGGGCCAACGTCCTGACTTTC.

This clonotype was detected many times. J is TRBJ2-7 and V is TRBV6-4; either TRBD1 or TRBD2 may supply D (5 bases each). This CDR3 contains 18 residues. Germline-derived CDR1 and CDR2 are MRHNA and SNTAGT. The V gene lost 5 bases and the J gene lost 3 bases, with 26 bases spanning the gap. The CDR3 DNA is TGTGCCAGCAGTCGCATGGGGCTCCGGGACGGCCGTTTCTACGAGCAGTACTTC. Protein product: CASSRMGLRDGRFYEQYF.

The table lists this clonotype with a few counts. The genes are TRBV5-1 and TRBJ2-2; TRBD2 matches 10 bases. The CDR3 consists of 15 residues. Germline V gives CDR1 SGHRS, CDR2 YFSETQ. After removal of 5 bases from V and 7 bases from J, the junction contained 8 bases not matched to a gene. The CDR3 bases are TGCGCCAGCAGGTCCGGGACTAGCGAGATCGGGGAGCTGTTTTTT. Translated, it gives CASRSGTSEIGELFF.

This clonotype was counted at least ten times. This CDR3 is CASSLWTLGVYEQYF. The CDR3 nucleotides are TGCGCCAGCAGCTTGTGGACGCTGGGGGTCTACGAGCAGTACTTC. The rearrangement joins TRBV5-1 to TRBJ2-7, with D perhaps being TRBD1 or TRBD2 (5 bases each). Looked up from germline, CDR1 is SGHRS and CDR2 is YFSETQ. The CDR3 runs to 15 residues. Trimming left V 1 base short and J 3 bases short, with 14 bases between. The full variable domain, completed using reference TRBV5-1 and TRBJ2-7, is KAGVTQTPRYLIKTRGQQVTLSCSPISGHRSVSWYQQTPGQGLQFLFEYFSETQRNKGNFPGRFSGRQFSNSRSEMNVSTLELGDSALYLCASSLWTLGVYEQYFGPGTRLTVT.

This clonotype was observed many times. V gene TRBV6-1 combines with J gene TRBJ1-2; TRBD1 matches 7 bases. The ends lost 6 bases at V and 4 bases at J; junction bases unmatched: 14. Germline V gene data show CDR1 as MNHNS and CDR2 as SASEGT. The CDR3 spans 16 residues. CDR3 protein: CASSPRQGRGGYGYTF. The CDR3 region has the DNA TGTGCCAGCAGCCCCCGACAGGGCCGAGGAGGCTATGGCTACACCTTC.

This clonotype was detected ten times or more. The chain combines TRBV28 with TRBJ1-1, with 8 bases that match TRBD1. After removal of 6 bases from V and 3 bases from J, the junction contained 12 bases not matched to a gene. This CDR3 has 16 residues. Germline CDR1 MDHEN, CDR2 SYDVKM. The CDR3 here is CASRLPPGGGDTEAFF. The DNA for the CDR3 is TGTGCCAGCAGACTTCCCCCAGGGGGCGGGGACACTGAAGCTTTCTTT.

This clonotype was seen many times. V and J are TRBV4-2 and TRBJ1-1, with TRBD1 as a possible D gene (5 bases). The CDR3 totals 12 residues. Per germline, CDR1 LGHNA and CDR2 YNFKEQ. V was clipped by 2 bases and J by 4 bases, with 5 bases between them. Written as DNA, the CDR3 is TGTGCCAGCAGCCAAAGGGGCACTGAAGCTTTCTTT. As protein: CASSQRGTEAFF.

The CDR3 nucleotides are TGCAGCGTTGTAGTTGGGCAGCGTGAAGCTTTCTTT. Translated, it gives CSVVVGQREAFF. The chain links TRBV29-1 to TRBJ1-1; D gene ambiguous. This CDR3 contains 12 residues. Germline lookup yields CDR1 SQVTM and CDR2 ANQGSEA. V dropped 4 bases and J dropped 7 bases, with 13 bases sitting between them.

CDR3 region: CASSLTTGKETQYF. CDR3 DNA: TGCGCCAGCAGCTTGACGACAGGGAAGGAGACCCAGTACTTC. The chain joins TRBV5-1 to TRBJ2-5; 7 bases are a match to TRBD1. CDR1 is SGHRS, CDR2 YFSETQ, per germline. Trimming cost V 1 base and J 5 bases; bases outside gene matches: 5. This CDR3 comprises 14 residues.

The CDR3 DNA follows: TGTGCCAGCTCACCCCTCGGTCCCGTCTCTGCCAAAAACATTCAGTACTTC. Translating gives CASSPLGPVSAKNIQYF. The chain joins TRBV18 to TRBJ2-4; D remains ambiguous. The CDR3 has 17 residues. Per the germline V gene, CDR1 is KGHSH and CDR2 is LQKENI. V was cut by 3 bases and J by 1 base, with 16 bases left in between. Full variable domain (rest looked up from reference TRBV18 and TRBJ2-4): NAGVMQNPRHLVRRRGQEARLRCSPMKGHSHVYWYRQLPEEGLKFMVYLQKENIIDESGMPKERFSAEFPKEGPSILRIQQVVRGDSAAYFCASSPLGPVSAKNIQYFGAGTRLSVL.

Comments on this clonotype: A much more abundant neighbour one base away suggests this may be a read error. V usage is TRBV6-5 and J usage is TRBJ2-7; perhaps D is TRBD1 or TRBD2 (7 bases each). The CDR3 is made up of 12 amino acids. Germline V gene sequence: CDR1 MNHEY, CDR2 SVGAGI. The CDR3 spells CASSYSAGGVPV. As DNA, the CDR3 is TGTGCCAGCAGTTACTCGGCAGGGGGGGTGCCAGTC.

The sample holds many counts of this clonotype. The chain uses TRBV10-3 and TRBJ1-2; D unresolved. Germline assignment: CDR1 ENHRY and CDR2 SYGVKD. CDR3 length: 17 residues. V was clipped by 2 bases and J by 4 bases, with 20 bases between them. CDR3 residues: CAISEPTHNEGSYGYTF. The CDR3 bases are TGTGCCATCAGTGAGCCGACCCACAACGAAGGGAGCTATGGCTACACCTTC.

The chain carries TRBV6-1 and TRBJ1-2, with 11 bases fitting TRBD1. V was clipped by 6 bases and J by 1 base; unmatched bases: 7. The length of the CDR3 is 16 residues. The germline CDR1 and CDR2 sequences are MNHNS and SASEGT. This chain's CDR3 is CASSPGQGAFNYGYTF. In DNA form, the CDR3 reads TGTGCCAGCAGCCCCGGACAGGGGGCTTTTAACTATGGCTACACCTTC.

This clonotype has a count of ten or more. The chain has TRBV6-5 and TRBJ1-5; D not certain. The CDR3 has 13 residues. Trimming removed 8 bases from V and 7 bases from J, with 15 bases in between. Looked up from germline, CDR1 is MNHEY and CDR2 is SVGAGI. CDR3 protein: CASLAEGGQPQHF. The CDR3 DNA sequence: TGTGCCAGCCTGGCGGAGGGTGGGCAGCCCCAGCATTTT.

This clonotype was seen at least ten times. The chain uses TRBV7-6 and TRBJ1-5; tentatively, D is TRBD1 (6 bases). The CDR3 is made up of 13 amino acids. CDR1 is SGHVS, CDR2 FNYEAQ, per germline. V gave up 3 bases and J gave up 8 bases, with 11 bases separating them. The CDR3 is CASSLGGGEPQHF. Written as DNA, the CDR3 is TGTGCCAGCAGCTTGGGGGGCGGAGAGCCCCAGCATTTT.

The CDR3 DNA follows: TGTGCCAGCAGCCTCGGCTGGGGGGGCTCCTACGAGCAGTACTTC. Protein sequence: CASSLGWGGSYEQYF. This sequence joins TRBV14 and TRBJ2-7, with TRBD2 matching 7 bases. Trimming cost V 4 bases and J 0 bases; bases outside gene matches: 6. CDR1 is SGHDN and CDR2 is FVKESK in the germline V gene. This CDR3 contains 15 residues.